The T cell receptor beta chain described here comes from a study of blood T cell repertoires in COVID-19. Original handling: Amplifying reference gene primers gave estimates of nucleated cell counts. Profiled with immunoSEQ multiplex PCR; TCRdb holds only in-frame clones, not every one. The V and J calls and clone size come from that table; D and trimming were worked out from the DNA. The repertoire has 200,000 to 250,000 clones, roughly four fifths of them found once; the top ten carry 8.2%. With V trimmed by 5 bases and J by 0 bases, 4 bases remained unmatched. This CDR3 region has 15 residues. CDR1 is SGHTA, CDR2 FQGTGA, per germline. Seattle patients were enrolled while actively infected and followed longitudinally.

The chain has TRBV7-3 and TRBJ2-7; 10 bases fit TRBD1. The receptor comes from a woman over 75 with COVID-19, enrolled during active disease. Sequencing was done on a sample of peripheral blood. Written as DNA, the CDR3 is TGTGCCAGCAGCCAGGGACAGGGGAGCTCCTACGAGCAGTACTTC. This gives the protein CASSQGQGSSYEQYF.